This T cell receptor beta chain was obtained from a study of blood T cells in healthy people across ages. At the level of the study: In model experiments, template switching was able to capture about one barcoded beta molecule for every two T cells that were present. Notes on the study in general: Both higher diversity and more naive CD4+ cells marked long-lived donors when set against aged donors. It was held that diversity estimates obtained from one million T cells represented underestimates.

Next came a second PCR, run for about 6 to 12 cycles, which used a sample-barcoded 5' primer along with a J-beta primer mix. TCRdb passed the 5' RACE reads through MiXCR, listing each CDR3 protein once. This table has about 1.6 million distinct CDR3 sequences, about 35% appearing once. Germline CDR1 reads SGHRS; CDR2 reads YFSETQ. The CDR3 has 15 residues. Trimming took 3 bases from V and 4 from J; bases not matched to a gene: 8. This clonotype was counted a few times. The antigen is not known. Every sample had a minimum of 6 million PBMCs isolated. This sequence joins TRBV5-1 and TRBJ1-1; 8 bases are shared with TRBD1. The sample was blood. The TCR was taken from a woman under 40 in good health. The CDR3 DNA sequence: TGCGCCAGCAGCTCTACGGGACAGGAACGCACTGAAGCTTTCTTT. Its translation: CASSSTGQERTEAFF. Combining the CDR3 with reference TRBV5-1 and TRBJ1-1 gives the whole variable domain KAGVTQTPRYLIKTRGQQVTLSCSPISGHRSVSWYQQTPGQGLQFLFEYFSETQRNKGNFPGRFSGRQFSNSRSEMNVSTLELGDSALYLCASSSTGQERTEAFFGQGTRLTVV.